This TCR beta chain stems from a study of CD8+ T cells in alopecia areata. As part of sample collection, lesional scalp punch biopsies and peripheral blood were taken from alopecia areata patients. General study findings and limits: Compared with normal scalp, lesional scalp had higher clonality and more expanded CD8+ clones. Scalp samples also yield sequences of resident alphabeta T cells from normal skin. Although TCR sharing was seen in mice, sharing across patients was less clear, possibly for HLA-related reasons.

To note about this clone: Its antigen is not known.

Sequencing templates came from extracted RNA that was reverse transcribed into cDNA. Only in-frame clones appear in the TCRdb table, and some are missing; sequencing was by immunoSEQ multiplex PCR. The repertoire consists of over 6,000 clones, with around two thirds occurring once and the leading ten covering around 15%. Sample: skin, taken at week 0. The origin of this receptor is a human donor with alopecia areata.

The CDR3 is CASSLVSYGYTF. The CDR3 DNA follows: TGTGCCAGCAGCTTAGTCTCATATGGCTACACCTTC. The chain joins TRBV7-2 to TRBJ1-2; D gene uncertain. Trimming left V 1 base short and J 5 bases short, with 5 bases between. The CDR3 spans 12 residues. From germline, CDR1 is SGHTA and CDR2 FQGNSA.